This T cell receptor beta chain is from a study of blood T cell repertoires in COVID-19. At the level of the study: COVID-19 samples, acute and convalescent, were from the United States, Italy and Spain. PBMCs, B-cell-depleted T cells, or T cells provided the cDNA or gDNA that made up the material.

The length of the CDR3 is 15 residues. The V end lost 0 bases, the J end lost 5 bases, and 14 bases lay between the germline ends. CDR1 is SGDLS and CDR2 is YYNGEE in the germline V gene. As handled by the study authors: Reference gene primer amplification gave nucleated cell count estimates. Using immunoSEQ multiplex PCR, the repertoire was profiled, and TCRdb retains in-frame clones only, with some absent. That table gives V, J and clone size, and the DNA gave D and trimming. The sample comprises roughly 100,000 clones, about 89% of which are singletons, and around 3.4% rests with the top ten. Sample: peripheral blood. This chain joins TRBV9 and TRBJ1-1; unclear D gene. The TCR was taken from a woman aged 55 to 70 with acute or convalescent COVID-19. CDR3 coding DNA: TGTGCCAGCAGCGTAGATGCCTCCGTCGGGACTGAAGCTTTCTTT. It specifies CASSVDASVGTEAFF.